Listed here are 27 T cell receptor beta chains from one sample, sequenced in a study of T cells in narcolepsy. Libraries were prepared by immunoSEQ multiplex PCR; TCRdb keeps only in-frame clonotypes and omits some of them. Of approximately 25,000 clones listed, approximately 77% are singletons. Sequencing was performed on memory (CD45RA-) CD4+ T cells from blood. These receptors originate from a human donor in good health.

The CDR3 here is CASSLVPSGEETQYF. CDR3 nucleotide sequence: TGTGCCAGCAGTTTGGTCCCTAGCGGGGAAGAGACCCAGTACTTC. The chain uses TRBV2 and TRBJ2-5, with 9 bases lining up with TRBD2. The CDR3 loop spans 15 amino acids. V lost 5 bases to trimming and J lost 3 bases; unmatched junction nucleotides: 7. Germline V gene lookup returns CDR1 SNHLY and CDR2 FYNNEI.

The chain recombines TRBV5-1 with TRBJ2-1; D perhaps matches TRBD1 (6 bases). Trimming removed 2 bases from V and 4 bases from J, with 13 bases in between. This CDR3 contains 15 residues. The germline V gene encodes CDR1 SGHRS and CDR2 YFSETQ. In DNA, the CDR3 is TGCGCCAGCAGCTTAACAGGGCCAAATTACAATGAGCAGTTCTTC. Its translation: CASSLTGPNYNEQFF.

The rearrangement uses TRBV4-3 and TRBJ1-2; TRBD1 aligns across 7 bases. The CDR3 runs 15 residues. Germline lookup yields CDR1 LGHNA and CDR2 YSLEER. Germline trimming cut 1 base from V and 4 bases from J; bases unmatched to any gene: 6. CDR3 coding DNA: TGCGCCAGCAGCCAAGTCGGAGGGGGCGTCTATGGCTACACCTTC. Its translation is CASSQVGGGVYGYTF.

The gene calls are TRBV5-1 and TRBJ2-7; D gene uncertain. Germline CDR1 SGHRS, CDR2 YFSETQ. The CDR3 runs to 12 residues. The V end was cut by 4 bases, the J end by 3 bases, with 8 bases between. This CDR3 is CASSPDIYEQYF. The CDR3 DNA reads TGCGCCAGCAGCCCCGATATCTACGAGCAGTACTTC.

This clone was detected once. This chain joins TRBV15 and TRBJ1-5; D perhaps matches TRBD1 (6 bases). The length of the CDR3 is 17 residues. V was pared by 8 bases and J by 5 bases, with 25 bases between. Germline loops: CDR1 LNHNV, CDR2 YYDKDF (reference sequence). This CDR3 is CATHHAKGGTSYQPQHF. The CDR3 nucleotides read TGTGCCACCCATCATGCCAAAGGGGGTACGTCGTATCAGCCCCAGCATTTT.

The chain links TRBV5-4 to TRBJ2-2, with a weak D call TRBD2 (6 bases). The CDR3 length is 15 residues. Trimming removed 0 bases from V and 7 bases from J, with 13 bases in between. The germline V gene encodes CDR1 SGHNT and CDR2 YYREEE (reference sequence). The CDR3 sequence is CASSLVGREVGELFF. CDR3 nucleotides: TGTGCCAGCAGCTTGGTAGGCAGGGAGGTCGGGGAGCTGTTTTTT.

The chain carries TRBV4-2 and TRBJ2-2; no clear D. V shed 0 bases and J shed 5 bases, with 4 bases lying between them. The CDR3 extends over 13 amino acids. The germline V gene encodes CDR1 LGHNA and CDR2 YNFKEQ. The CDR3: CASSQEVTGELFF. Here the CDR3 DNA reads TGTGCCAGCAGCCAAGAGGTGACCGGGGAGCTGTTTTTT.

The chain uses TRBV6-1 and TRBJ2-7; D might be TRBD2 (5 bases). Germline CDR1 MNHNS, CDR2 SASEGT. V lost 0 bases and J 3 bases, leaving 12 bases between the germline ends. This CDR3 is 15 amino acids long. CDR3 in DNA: TGTGCCAGCAGTGAAGCCGCTAGCCGGCTCTACGAGCAGTACTTC. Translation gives CASSEAASRLYEQYF.

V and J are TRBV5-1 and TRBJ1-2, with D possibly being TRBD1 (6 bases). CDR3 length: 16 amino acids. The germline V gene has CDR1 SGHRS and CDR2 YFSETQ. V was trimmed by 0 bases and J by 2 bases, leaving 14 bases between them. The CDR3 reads CASSLGTGTPNYGYTF. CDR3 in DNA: TGCGCCAGCAGCTTGGGTACCGGGACACCCAACTATGGCTACACCTTC. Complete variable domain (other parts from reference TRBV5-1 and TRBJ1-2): KAGVTQTPRYLIKTRGQQVTLSCSPISGHRSVSWYQQTPGQGLQFLFEYFSETQRNKGNFPGRFSGRQFSNSRSEMNVSTLELGDSALYLCASSLGTGTPNYGYTFGSGTRLTVV.

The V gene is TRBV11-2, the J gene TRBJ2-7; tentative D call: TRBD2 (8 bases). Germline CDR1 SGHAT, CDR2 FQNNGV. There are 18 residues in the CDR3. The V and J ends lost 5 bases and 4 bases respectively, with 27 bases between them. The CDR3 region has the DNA TGTGCCAGCAGCCCCCGGGGGAGGGGGCGGGGGGTGCGGTACGAGCAGTACTTC. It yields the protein CASSPRGRGRGVRYEQYF. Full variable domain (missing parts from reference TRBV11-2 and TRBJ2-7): EAGVAQSPRYKIIEKRQSVAFWCNPISGHATLYWYQQILGQGPKLLIQFQNNGVVDDSQLPKDRFSAERLKGVDSTLKIQPAKLEDSAVYLCASSPRGRGRGVRYEQYFGPGTRLTVT.

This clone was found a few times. DNA for the CDR3: TGCGCCAGCAGCTTTTATAGCGGGGGGGAATATGAGCAGTTCTTC. Protein product: CASSFYSGGEYEQFF. The rearrangement uses TRBV5-1 and TRBJ2-1, with TRBD2 matching over 11 bases. Losses at the gene ends were 2 bases for V and 8 bases for J; bases not matched to a gene: 6. The germline V gene encodes CDR1 SGHRS and CDR2 YFSETQ. CDR3 length: 15 amino acids.

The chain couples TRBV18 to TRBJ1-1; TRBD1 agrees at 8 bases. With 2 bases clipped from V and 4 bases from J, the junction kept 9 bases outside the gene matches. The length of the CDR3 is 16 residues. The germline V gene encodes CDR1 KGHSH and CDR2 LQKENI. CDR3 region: CASSPSQGALGTEAFF. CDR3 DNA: TGTGCCAGCTCACCAAGTCAGGGGGCATTGGGCACTGAAGCTTTCTTT.

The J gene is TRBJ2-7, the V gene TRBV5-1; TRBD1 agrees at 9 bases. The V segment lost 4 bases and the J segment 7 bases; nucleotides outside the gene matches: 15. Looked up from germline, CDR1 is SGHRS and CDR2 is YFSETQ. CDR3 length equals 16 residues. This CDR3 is CASSVRPGQGLREQYF. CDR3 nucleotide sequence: TGCGCCAGCAGCGTAAGACCGGGACAGGGCCTCCGGGAGCAGTACTTC. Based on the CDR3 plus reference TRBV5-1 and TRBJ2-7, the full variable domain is KAGVTQTPRYLIKTRGQQVTLSCSPISGHRSVSWYQQTPGQGLQFLFEYFSETQRNKGNFPGRFSGRQFSNSRSEMNVSTLELGDSALYLCASSVRPGQGLREQYFGPGTRLTVT.

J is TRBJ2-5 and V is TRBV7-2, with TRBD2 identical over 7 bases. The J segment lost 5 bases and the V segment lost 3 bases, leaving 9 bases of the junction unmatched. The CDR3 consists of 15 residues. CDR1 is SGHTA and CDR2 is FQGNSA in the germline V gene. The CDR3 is CASSLDRTSSETQYF. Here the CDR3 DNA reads TGTGCCAGCAGCTTGGACCGGACTAGTAGTGAGACCCAGTACTTC.

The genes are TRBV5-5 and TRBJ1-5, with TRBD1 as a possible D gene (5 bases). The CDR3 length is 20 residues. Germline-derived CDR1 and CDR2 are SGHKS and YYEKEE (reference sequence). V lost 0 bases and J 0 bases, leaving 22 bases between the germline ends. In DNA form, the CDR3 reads TGTGCCAGCAGCTTGGTACCCGGGGGGACTTTACGATATAGCAATCAGCCCCAGCATTTT. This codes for CASSLVPGGTLRYSNQPQHF. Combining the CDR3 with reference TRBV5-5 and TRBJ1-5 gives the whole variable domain DAGVTQSPTHLIKTRGQQVTLRCSPISGHKSVSWYQQVLGQGPQFIFQYYEKEERGRGNFPDRFSARQFPNYSSELNVNALLLGDSALYLCASSLVPGGTLRYSNQPQHFGDGTRLSIL.

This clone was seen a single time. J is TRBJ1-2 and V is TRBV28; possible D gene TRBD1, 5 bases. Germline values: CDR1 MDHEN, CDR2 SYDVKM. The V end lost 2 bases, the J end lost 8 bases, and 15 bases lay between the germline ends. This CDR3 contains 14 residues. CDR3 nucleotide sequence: TGTGCCAGCAGTTTAGGGGCAGACCTGGGCGGCTACACCTTC. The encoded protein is CASSLGADLGGYTF.

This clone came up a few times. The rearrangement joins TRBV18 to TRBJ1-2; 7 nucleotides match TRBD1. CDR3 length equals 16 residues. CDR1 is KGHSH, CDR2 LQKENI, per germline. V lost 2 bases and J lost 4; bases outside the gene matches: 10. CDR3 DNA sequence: TGTGCCAGCTCACCATCGAGACAGGGCCTTACCTATGGCTACACCTTC. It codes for CASSPSRQGLTYGYTF.

CDR3 region: CAWSVDRGSTEAFF. In DNA form, the CDR3 reads TGTGCCTGGAGTGTAGACAGGGGGAGTACTGAAGCTTTCTTT. The genes are TRBV30 and TRBJ1-1; 9 positions agree with TRBD1. J lost 5 bases, V lost 0 bases, and 4 bases had no gene match. Germline V CDR1 and CDR2: GTSNPN, SVGIG (reference sequence). The CDR3 runs 14 residues.

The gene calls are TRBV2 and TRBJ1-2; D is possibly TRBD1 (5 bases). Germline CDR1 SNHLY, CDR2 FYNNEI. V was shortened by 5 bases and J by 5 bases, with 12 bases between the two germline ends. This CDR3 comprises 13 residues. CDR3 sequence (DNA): TGTGCCAGCAGTCCCAGTGGGGGGTATGGCTACACCTTC. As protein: CASSPSGGYGYTF. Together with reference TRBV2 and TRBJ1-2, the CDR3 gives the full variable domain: EPEVTQTPSHQVTQMGQEVILRCVPISNHLYFYWYRQILGQKVEFLVSFYNNEISEKSEIFDDQFSVERPDGSNFTLKIRSTKLEDSAMYFCASSPSGGYGYTFGSGTRLTVV.

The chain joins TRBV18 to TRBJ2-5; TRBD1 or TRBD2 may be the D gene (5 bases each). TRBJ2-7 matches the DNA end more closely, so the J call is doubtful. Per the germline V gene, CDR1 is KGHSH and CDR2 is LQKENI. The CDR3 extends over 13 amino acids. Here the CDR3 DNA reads TGTGCCAGCTCACCACGGGGGATCGACGAGCAGTACTTC. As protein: CASSPRGIDEQYF.

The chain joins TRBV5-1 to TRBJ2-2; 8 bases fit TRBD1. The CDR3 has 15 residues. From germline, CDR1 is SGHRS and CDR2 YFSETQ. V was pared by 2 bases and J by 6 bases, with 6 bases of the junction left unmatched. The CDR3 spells CASSLGQGVAGELFF. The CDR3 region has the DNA TGCGCCAGCAGCTTAGGACAGGGAGTCGCCGGGGAGCTGTTTTTT.

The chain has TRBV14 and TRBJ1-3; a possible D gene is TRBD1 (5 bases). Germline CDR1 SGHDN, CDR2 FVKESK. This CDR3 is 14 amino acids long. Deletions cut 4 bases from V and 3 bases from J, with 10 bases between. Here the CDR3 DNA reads TGTGCCAGCAGCCCCACTAGGGGTGGAAACACCATATATTTT. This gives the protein CASSPTRGGNTIYF.

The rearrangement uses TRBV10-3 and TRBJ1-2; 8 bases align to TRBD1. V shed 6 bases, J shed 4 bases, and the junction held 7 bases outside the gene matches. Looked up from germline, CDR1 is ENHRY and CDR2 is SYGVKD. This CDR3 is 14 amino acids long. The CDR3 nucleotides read TGTGCCATCAGAGCGGACAGGGCACCCTATGGCTACACCTTC. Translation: CAIRADRAPYGYTF.

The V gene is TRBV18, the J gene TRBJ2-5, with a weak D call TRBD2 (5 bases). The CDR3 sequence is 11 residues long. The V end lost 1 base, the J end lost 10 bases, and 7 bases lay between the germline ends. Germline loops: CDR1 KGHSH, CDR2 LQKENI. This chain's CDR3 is CASSPQDFQYF. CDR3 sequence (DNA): TGTGCCAGCTCACCACAGGACTTCCAGTACTTC.

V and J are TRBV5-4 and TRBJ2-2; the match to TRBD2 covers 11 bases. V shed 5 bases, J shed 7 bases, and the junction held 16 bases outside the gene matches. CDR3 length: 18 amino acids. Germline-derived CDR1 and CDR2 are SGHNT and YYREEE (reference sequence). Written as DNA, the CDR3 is TGTGCCAGCAGTCCCGGGACTAGCGGATACACACCCGGCGGGGAGCTGTTTTTT. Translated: CASSPGTSGYTPGGELFF.

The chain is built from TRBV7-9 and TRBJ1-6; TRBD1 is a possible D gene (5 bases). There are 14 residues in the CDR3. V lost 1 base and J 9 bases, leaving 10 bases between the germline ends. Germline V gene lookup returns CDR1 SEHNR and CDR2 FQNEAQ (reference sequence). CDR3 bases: TGTGCCAGCAGCTTAGATTTTGGGGGTTCACCCCTCCACTTT. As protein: CASSLDFGGSPLHF.

CDR3 protein: CASGLVLLGGLTPHYGYTF. CDR3 DNA sequence: TGTGCTAGTGGTTTGGTCCTCCTGGGAGGGCTAACTCCTCACTATGGCTACACCTTC. The V gene is TRBV12-5, the J gene TRBJ1-2; D gene unclear. CDR1 and CDR2 from the germline V gene are LGHNT and FRNRAP. The CDR3 consists of 19 residues. Trimming pared 0 bases from V and 3 bases from J, leaving 23 bases between. Supplemented by reference TRBV12-5 and TRBJ1-2, the full variable domain reads DARVTQTPRHKVTEMGQEVTMRCQPILGHNTVFWYRQTMMQGLELLAYFRNRAPLDDSGMPKDRFSAEMPDATLATLKIQPSEPRDSAVYFCASGLVLLGGLTPHYGYTFGSGTRLTVV.